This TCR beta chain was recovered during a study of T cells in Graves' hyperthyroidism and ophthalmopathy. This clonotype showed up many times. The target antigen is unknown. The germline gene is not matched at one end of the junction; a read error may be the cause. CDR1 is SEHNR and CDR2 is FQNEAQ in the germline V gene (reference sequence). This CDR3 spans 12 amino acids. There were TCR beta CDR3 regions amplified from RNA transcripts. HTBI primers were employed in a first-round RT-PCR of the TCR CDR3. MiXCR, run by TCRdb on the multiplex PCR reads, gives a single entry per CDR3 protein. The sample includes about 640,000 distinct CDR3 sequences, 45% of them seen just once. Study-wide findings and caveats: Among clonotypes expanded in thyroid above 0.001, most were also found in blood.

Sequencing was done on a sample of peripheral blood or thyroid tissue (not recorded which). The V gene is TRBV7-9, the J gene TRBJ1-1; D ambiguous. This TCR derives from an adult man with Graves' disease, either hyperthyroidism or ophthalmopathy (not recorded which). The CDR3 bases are TGTGCCAGCAGCTTAATAACAGAGCCGAATCATTTT. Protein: CASSLITEPNHF. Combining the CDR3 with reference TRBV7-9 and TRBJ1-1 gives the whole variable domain DTGVSQNPRHKITKRGQNVTFRCDPISEHNRLYWYRQTLGQGPEFLTYFQNEAQLEKSRLLSDRFSAERPKGSFSTLEIQRTEQGDSAMYLCASSLITEPNHFGQGTRLTVV.